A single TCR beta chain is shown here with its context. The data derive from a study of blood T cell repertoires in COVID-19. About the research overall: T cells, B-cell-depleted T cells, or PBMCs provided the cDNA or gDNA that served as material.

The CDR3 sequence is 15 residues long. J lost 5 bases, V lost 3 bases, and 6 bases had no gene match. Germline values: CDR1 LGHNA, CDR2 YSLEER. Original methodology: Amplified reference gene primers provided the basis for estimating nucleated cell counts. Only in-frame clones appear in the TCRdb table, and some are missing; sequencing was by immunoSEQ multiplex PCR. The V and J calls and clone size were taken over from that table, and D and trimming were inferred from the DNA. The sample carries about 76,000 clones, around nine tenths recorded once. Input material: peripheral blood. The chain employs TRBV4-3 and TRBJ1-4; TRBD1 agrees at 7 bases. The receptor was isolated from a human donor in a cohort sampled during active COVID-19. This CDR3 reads CASSQTDRRNEKLFF. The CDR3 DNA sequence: TGCGCCAGCAGCCAGACGGACAGGCGGAATGAAAAACTGTTTTTT.